Reported below is one TCR beta chain. The specificity of this receptor is unknown. The input lacks base qualities; no much larger clone sits a single base away. The data belong to a study of T cells after yellow fever vaccination (dated by TCRdb to between 2019 and 2020). Describing the broader study: The SMART-Seq v4 Ultra Low Input RNA kit was used to prepare libraries from fractions with low cell numbers. Bulk TCR alpha and beta repertoires were sequenced longitudinally to track T-cell clones before and after primary and booster YFV17D yellow fever vaccination. The cohort comprised two healthy male donors, one aged 18 to 29 and one aged 30 to 40 years. Blood was collected at multiple timepoints before and after primary and secondary immunization, and bulk PBMC replicates and cell subsets were isolated. Overall results and qualifications from the work: The secondary T-cell response was weaker than the primary response but faster, peaking on day 5 instead of day 15. After the booster, most clones that had expanded after primary vaccination were detected again (about 95% of CD4 and over 75% of CD8), suggesting broad maintenance of memory. A small fraction of clonotypes showed up in both the CD4 and CD8 compartments, probably as a result of convergent recombination. The study included only a couple of donors, which limits how far the findings can be generalized. Because abundant contaminating clonotypes from the bulk population could be contained in FACS-sorted repertoires, computational filtering was required.

This specimen's treatment or condition label, per the study, means: live attenuated yellow fever vaccine strain. PBMCs were isolated from peripheral blood using a standard Ficoll-Paque protocol. Dynabeads CD4 and CD8 positive selection kits were used to isolate the CD4 and CD8 T-cell fractions. RNA was extracted with TriZol from bulk PBMCs, CD4 and CD8 fractions, and dextramer-positive and dextramer-negative fractions. TCR cDNA was made using 5'RACE template switching, a step that added a universal primer site and unique molecular identifiers. cDNA synthesis was primed from both the TCR alpha and TCR beta constant segments. Library amplification used two PCR steps, and the second PCR step added sample barcodes and sequencing adapters. Sequencing of libraries was done on Illumina HiSeq 2500 (2x100 bp) or NovaSeq (2x150 bp). In the source study's methods: Demultiplexing of reads and collapsing into UMI consensus sequences were performed with MIGEC, and V(D)J alignment was carried out with MiXCR. Vaccine-responding clonotypes were defined with edgeR using replicate PBMC samples, requiring FDR below 0.01 and a log2 fold change above 5 up to day 15. CD4 or CD8 identity was assigned to each bulk clonotype according to whether the clonotype was present at higher abundance in the sequenced CD4 repertoire or the sequenced CD8 repertoire. The raw public reads went through TCRdb reprocessing: fastp at Q25, MiXCR clone calling, in-frame beta chains kept. Under each unique CDR3 protein, matching rows form one entry showing the most common genes and DNA. The V and J calls reflect TCRdb's pipeline rather than the authors' work. Across this sample there are 200,000 to 300,000 distinct CDR3 sequences, with 6.7% seen only once. More than 1% of the sample lies in the top ten.

CDR3 length: 15 amino acids, cysteine to phenylalanine. This entry keeps only the CDR3 DNA: 45 bases, framed from base 1. Germline trimming amounts to 6 bases on V and 3 bases on J, with 4 as the count of junction bases outside the gene matches. The germline V gene (reference sequence) supplies CDR1 MNHEY and CDR2 SMNVEV. The clonotype originates from a man younger than 40 who received the YFV17D yellow fever vaccine. Sequencing was performed on CD4+ T cells sorted from PBMCs, taken on the day of the yellow fever booster vaccination. The rearrangement combines TRBV27 with TRBJ2-6, and 8 junction bases match TRBD1. CDR3 region: CASSTRGHGANVLTF. DNA sequence: TGTGCCAGCAGCACCAGGGGGCATGGGGCCAACGTCCTGACTTTC.